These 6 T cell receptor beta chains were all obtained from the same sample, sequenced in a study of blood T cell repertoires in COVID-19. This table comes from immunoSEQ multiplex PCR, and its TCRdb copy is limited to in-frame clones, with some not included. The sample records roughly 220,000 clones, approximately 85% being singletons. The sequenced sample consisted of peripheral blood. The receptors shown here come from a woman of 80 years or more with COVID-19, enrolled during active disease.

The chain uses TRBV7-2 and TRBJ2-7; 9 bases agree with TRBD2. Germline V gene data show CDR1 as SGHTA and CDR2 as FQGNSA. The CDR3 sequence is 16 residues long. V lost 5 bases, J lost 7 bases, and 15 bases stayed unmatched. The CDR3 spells CASSPRRGSGSGEQYF. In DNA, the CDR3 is TGTGCCAGCAGCCCCCGCCGGGGTAGCGGGAGCGGAGAGCAGTACTTC.

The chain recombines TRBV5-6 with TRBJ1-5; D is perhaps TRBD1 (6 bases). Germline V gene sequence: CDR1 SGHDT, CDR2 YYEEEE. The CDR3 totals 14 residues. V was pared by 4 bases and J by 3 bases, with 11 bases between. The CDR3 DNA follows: TGTGCCAGCAGCCTAGGACAGAACAATCAGCCCCAGCATTTT. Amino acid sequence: CASSLGQNNQPQHF.

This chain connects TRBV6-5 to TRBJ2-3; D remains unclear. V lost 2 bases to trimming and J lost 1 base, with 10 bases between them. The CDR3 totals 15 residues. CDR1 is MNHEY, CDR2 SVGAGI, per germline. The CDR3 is CASSYVVTGTDTQYF. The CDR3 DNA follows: TGTGCCAGCAGTTACGTAGTCACAGGCACAGATACGCAGTATTTT.

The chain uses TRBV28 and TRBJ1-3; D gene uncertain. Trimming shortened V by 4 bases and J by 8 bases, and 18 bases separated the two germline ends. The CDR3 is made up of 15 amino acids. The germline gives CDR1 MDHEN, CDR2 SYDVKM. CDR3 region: CASSSLWAGTDTIYF. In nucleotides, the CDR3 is TGTGCCAGCAGTTCCCTCTGGGCCGGTACGGACACCATATATTTT.

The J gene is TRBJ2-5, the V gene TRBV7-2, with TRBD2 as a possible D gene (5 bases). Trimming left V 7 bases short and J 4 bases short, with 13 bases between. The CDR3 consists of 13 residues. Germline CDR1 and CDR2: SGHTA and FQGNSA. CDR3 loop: CASKGPAGETQYF. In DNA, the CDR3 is TGTGCCAGCAAAGGTCCCGCGGGAGAGACCCAGTACTTC. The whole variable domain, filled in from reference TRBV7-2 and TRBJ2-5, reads GAGVSQSPSNKVTEKGKDVELRCDPISGHTALYWYRQSLGQGLEFLIYFQGNSAPDKSGLPSDRFSAERTGGSVSTLTIQRTQQEDSAVYLCASKGPAGETQYFGPGTRLLVL.

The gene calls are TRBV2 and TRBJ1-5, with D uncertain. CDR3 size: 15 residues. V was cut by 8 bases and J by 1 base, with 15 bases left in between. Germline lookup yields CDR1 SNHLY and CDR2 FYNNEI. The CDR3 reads CASSPGGPSNQPQHF. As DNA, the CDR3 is TGTGCCAGCTCCCCCGGAGGACCGAGCAATCAGCCCCAGCATTTT.